The 5 T cell receptor beta chains below were found in one sample sequenced in a study of memory CD4+ T cells and cytomegalovirus serostatus. The sort gate was single viable CD3+CD4+CD8-CD45RO+ cells for memory CD4+ T cells. Profiling relied on immunoSEQ multiplex PCR, and the TCRdb table lists in-frame clones only, not all of them. The sample shows some 26,000 clones, more than 60% of them seen only once. The specimen sequenced was memory CD4+ T cells from blood. The receptors derive from an adult in good health and CMV-seronegative.

This clone was recorded only once. The V call is TRBV7-8, the J call TRBJ1-3, with a possible D match to TRBD1 (5 bases). Germline lookup yields CDR1 SGHVS and CDR2 FQNEAQ. Trimming cost V 2 bases and J 0 bases, with 11 bases left between them. This CDR3 contains 16 residues. The CDR3 DNA reads TGTGCCAGCAGCTTAATCCTGGGGGACTCTGGAAACACCATATATTTT. Amino acids: CASSLILGDSGNTIYF.

This clone has more than one count but fewer than ten. The chain is built from TRBV11-2 and TRBJ2-1; D ambiguous. Germline assignment: CDR1 SGHAT and CDR2 FQNNGV. This CDR3 has 16 residues. V was shortened by 1 base and J by 6 bases, with 16 bases between the two germline ends. The CDR3 sequence: CASSLVSAPPGNEQFF. CDR3 bases: TGTGCCAGCAGCTTAGTGTCCGCTCCCCCAGGCAATGAGCAGTTCTTC.

The chain recombines TRBV5-1 with TRBJ1-2; 7 bases map to TRBD1. V shed 4 bases and J 0 bases; nucleotides not matched to a gene: 6. Germline V CDR1 and CDR2: SGHRS, YFSETQ. The CDR3 extends over 15 amino acids. As DNA, the CDR3 is TGCGCCAGCAGCGGGGAGGGACAGACTAACTATGGCTACACCTTC. It translates to CASSGEGQTNYGYTF.

The chain carries TRBV29-1 and TRBJ1-5; no reliable D call. The CDR3 covers 12 residues. Between the trimmed V and J ends, which lost 3 bases and 9 bases, there was a span of 12 bases. CDR1 SQVTM and CDR2 ANQGSEA come from the germline V gene. CDR3 bases: TGCAGCGTTGACTTCAGTGGCGGGCCCCAGCATTTT. It yields the protein CSVDFSGGPQHF.

The chain couples TRBV10-3 to TRBJ1-2; D is uncertain. In germline, CDR1 is ENHRY, CDR2 SYGVKD. V was cut by 1 base and J by 0 bases, with 9 bases left in between. The CDR3 contains 15 residues. This CDR3 is CAISELAGSNYGYTF. In DNA form, the CDR3 reads TGTGCCATCAGTGAGTTGGCAGGTTCTAACTATGGCTACACCTTC.